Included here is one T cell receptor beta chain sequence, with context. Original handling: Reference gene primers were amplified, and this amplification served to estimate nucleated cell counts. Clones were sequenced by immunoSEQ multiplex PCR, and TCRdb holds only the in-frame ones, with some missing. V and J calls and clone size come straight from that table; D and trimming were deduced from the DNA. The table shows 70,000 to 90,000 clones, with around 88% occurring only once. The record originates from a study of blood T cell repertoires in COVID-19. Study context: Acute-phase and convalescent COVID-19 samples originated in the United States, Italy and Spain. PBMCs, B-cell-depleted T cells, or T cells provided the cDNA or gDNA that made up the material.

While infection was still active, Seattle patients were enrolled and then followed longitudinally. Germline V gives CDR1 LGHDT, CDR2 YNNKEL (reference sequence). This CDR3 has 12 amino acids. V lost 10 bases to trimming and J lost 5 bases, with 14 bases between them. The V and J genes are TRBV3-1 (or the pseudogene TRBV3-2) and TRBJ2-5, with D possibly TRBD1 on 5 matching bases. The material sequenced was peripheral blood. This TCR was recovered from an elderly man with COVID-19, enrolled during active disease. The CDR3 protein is CATSQAQETQYF. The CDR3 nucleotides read TGTGCCACCTCACAGGCACAGGAGACCCAGTACTTC.